The clone carrying this TCR beta chain was seen many times. Its antigen is still unknown. From germline, CDR1 is SGHRS and CDR2 YFSETQ. The V end was cut by 2 bases, the J end by 0 bases, with 9 bases between. This CDR3 is 15 amino acids long. Researchers barred patients who had uncontrolled infection, other autoimmune disease, pregnancy or lactation. The investigators amplified TCR beta CDR3 regions from RNA transcripts. The HTBI primer set drove a first-round RT-PCR of the TCR CDR3. TCRdb reprocessed the multiplex PCR reads via MiXCR and lists one record per CDR3 protein. Found here are 370,000 or so distinct CDR3 sequences, about 15% of them singletons; the top ten hold 25% to 35%. This sample was taken from a study of T cells in Graves' hyperthyroidism and ophthalmopathy. Study-wide results and caveats: Ophthalmopathy was identified by the model a median around 5.9 months ahead of onset. Blood also carried most thyroid clonotypes expanded above 0.001. A model built on 13 V-J features separated ophthalmopathy from stable hyperthyroidism.

The material sequenced was blood. This receptor was obtained from a woman between 18 and 30 years old with Graves' hyperthyroidism that later progressed to Graves' ophthalmopathy. The chain uses TRBV5-1 and TRBJ2-4; tentatively, D is TRBD1 (5 bases). CDR3: CASSFDSIAKNIQYF. The CDR3 nucleotides are TGCGCCAGCAGCTTCGACAGTATAGCCAAAAACATTCAGTACTTC.